The clone carrying this T cell receptor (beta chain) was detected once. With ten immunoSEQ deep assay plates, unsorted PBMC DNA underwent sequencing. In the source study's methods: With immunoSEQ giving junction-only sequences and no quality scores, filtering differed. Profiled with immunoSEQ multiplex PCR; TCRdb holds only in-frame clones, not every one. The V and J calls and clone size are taken from that table; D and trimming were inferred from the DNA. The sample has about 510,000 clones, 79% seen once. When samples were unsorted, around 83 million PBMCs were used for genomic DNA. The CDR3 totals 16 residues. With 2 bases clipped from V and 1 base from J, the junction kept 2 bases outside the gene matches. In germline, CDR1 is MDHEN, CDR2 SYDVKM. These data are taken from a study of shared clonotypes between healthy human individuals.

The chain couples TRBV28 to TRBJ2-2, with TRBD2 identical over 9 bases. This receptor was identified in a woman aged 40 to 49 in good health. Some clones in this sample may be carry-over from other donors' samples. Material: PBMCs. CDR3 DNA sequence: TGTGCCAGCAGTTTAAATAGCGGGAGGAACACCGGGGAGCTGTTTTTT. Protein sequence: CASSLNSGRNTGELFF. Variable domain in full (rest from reference TRBV28 and TRBJ2-2): DVKVTQSSRYLVKRTGEKVFLECVQDMDHENMFWYRQDPGLGLRLIYFSYDVKMKEKGDIPEGYSVSREKKERFSLILESASTNQTSMYLCASSLNSGRNTGELFFGEGSRLTVL.